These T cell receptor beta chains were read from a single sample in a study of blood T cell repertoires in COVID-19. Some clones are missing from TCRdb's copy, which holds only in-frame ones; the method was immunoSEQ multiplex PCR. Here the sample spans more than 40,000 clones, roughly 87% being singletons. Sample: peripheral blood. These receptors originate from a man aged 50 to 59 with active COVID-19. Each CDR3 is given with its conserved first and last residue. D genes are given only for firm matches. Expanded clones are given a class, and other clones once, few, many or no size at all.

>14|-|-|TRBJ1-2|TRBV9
CASSPTDPNYGYTF
TGTGCCAGCAGCCCGACAGACCCTAACTATGGCTACACCTTC
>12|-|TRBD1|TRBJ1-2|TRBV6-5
CASRGQDYGYTF
TGTGCCAGCAGAGGACAGGACTATGGCTACACCTTC
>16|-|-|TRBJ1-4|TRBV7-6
CASSLWGGPTNEKLFF
TGTGCCAGCAGCTTATGGGGGGGCCCAACTAATGAAAAACTGTTTTTT
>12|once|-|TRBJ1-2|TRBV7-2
CASSLDRVSYTF
TGTGCCAGCAGCTTAGACAGAGTAAGCTACACCTTC
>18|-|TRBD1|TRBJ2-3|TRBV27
CASSLRGRGQGSGDTQYF
TGTGCCAGCAGTTTAAGAGGGAGGGGACAGGGGAGTGGAGATACGCAGTATTTT
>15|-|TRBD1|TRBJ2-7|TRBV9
CASSVEGQGTSEQYF
TGTGCCAGCAGCGTAGAGGGACAGGGGACGAGCGAGCAGTACTTC
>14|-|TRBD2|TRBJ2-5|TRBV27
CATPLAGLQETQYF
TGTGCCACCCCGCTAGCGGGCCTCCAAGAGACCCAGTACTTC
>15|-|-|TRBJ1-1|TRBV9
CASSVEQGMNTEAFF
TGTGCCAGCAGCGTAGAACAGGGAATGAACACTGAAGCTTTCTTT
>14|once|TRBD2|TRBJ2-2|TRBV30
CAWSVLAGAGELFF
TGTGCCTGGAGTGTTTTAGCGGGAGCCGGGGAGCTGTTTTTT
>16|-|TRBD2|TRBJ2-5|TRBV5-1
CASSGGLAASQETQYF
TGCGCCAGCAGCGGCGGACTAGCGGCAAGCCAAGAGACCCAGTACTTC
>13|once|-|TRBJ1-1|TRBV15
CATSRRGNTEAFF
TGTGCCACCAGCAGAAGGGGGAACACTGAAGCTTTCTTT
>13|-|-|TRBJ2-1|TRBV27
CATHSGAYNEQFF
TGTGCCACCCATAGCGGCGCTTACAATGAGCAGTTCTTC
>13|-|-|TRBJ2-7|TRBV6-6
CASNTPGSYEQYF
TGTGCCAGCAACACCCCCGGGTCCTACGAGCAGTACTTC
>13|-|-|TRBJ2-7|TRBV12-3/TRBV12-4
CASGTVLSYEQYF
TGTGCCAGCGGTACCGTACTTTCCTACGAGCAGTACTTC
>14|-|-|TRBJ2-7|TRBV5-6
CASSPGQFSYEQYF
TGTGCCAGCAGCCCAGGACAGTTCTCCTACGAGCAGTACTTC
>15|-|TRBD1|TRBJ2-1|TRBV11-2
CASSLTRQGYNEQFF
TGTGCCAGCAGCTTAACGCGACAGGGCTACAATGAGCAGTTCTTC